The sequence of this T cell receptor beta chain was determined in a study of metastatic and nonmetastatic thyroid tumors. Study-level information: Peripheral blood and tumor or nodule samples from malignant and benign thyroid patients were compared.

Trimming removed 2 bases from V and 12 bases from J, with 13 bases in between. The CDR3 consists of 12 residues. This clone is categorized as medium-sized. Among the patients, none had received any treatment before thyroid surgery. Using MiXCR, TCRdb reanalyzed the PCR reads. The top ten hold approximately 24% of the sample, which has 7,700 or so clones, under 30% seen once. The gene calls are TRBV12-3 or TRBV12-4 and TRBJ1-1, with D hard to call. Sequencing was carried out using adjacent normal tissue. This clonotype was sampled from a male donor with papillary thyroid cancer or a benign thyroid nodule (not recorded which). Some clones in this sample may be carry-over from other donors' samples. The CDR3 DNA reads TGTGCCAGCAGTTTACTGGAGAGGGCTACTTTCTTT. Its translation: CASSLLERATFF.